The 8 T cell receptor beta chains listed next were all sequenced from one sample in a study of cytomegalovirus exposure and HLA in healthy donors. 60 Vbeta and 13 Jbeta primers were used in PCR. TCRdb keeps only in-frame clones here, not all; method: immunoSEQ multiplex PCR. The top ten clones hold 1% of a sample with about 190,000 clones, 85% of them seen once. Sequenced: PBMCs. The source of these receptors is a boy between 2 and 10 years old in good health and CMV-seronegative.

J is TRBJ1-1 and V is TRBV2, with D possibly being TRBD1 (5 bases). V shed 6 bases and J shed 3 bases, with 17 bases lying between them. Germline values: CDR1 SNHLY, CDR2 FYNNEI. This CDR3 has 15 amino acids. The CDR3 spells CASSARGRGDTEAFF. The CDR3 DNA is TGTGCCAGCAGCGCCCGTGGGAGGGGCGACACTGAAGCTTTCTTT.

The chain couples TRBV16 to TRBJ1-1; a possible D gene is TRBD1 (5 bases). The ends were cut back, 0 bases at V and 7 bases at J, with 18 bases in the middle. Germline V gene data show CDR1 as KGHSY and CDR2 as FQNENV. This CDR3 is 16 amino acids long. CDR3 sequence reads: CASSQSGISWGYEAFF. The DNA for the CDR3 is TGTGCCAGCAGCCAATCGGGGATTTCTTGGGGCTATGAAGCTTTCTTT.

This clone occurred a few times. This chain uses TRBV29-1 with TRBJ2-4; 7 positions agree with TRBD2. Germline V gene lookup returns CDR1 SQVTM and CDR2 ANQGSEA. CDR3 length: 14 amino acids. Losses at the gene ends were 6 bases for V and 1 base for J; bases not matched to a gene: 6. The CDR3 spells CSVREAGAKNIQYF. For the CDR3, the DNA is TGCAGCGTCCGGGAGGCCGGGGCCAAAAACATTCAGTACTTC.

This chain uses TRBV4-1 with TRBJ1-2, with D tentatively TRBD1 (6 bases). The V gene lost 4 bases and the J gene lost 6 bases, with 18 bases spanning the gap. The CDR3 is 15 amino acids. Germline CDR1 and CDR2: MGHRA and YSYEKL. CDR3 in amino acids: CASSPGWGRPDGYTF. The CDR3, as DNA: TGCGCCAGCAGCCCGGGATGGGGGCGTCCCGATGGCTACACCTTC.

The rearrangement joins TRBV4-2 to TRBJ2-5; 11 positions agree with TRBD2. V shed 5 bases and J 2 bases; nucleotides not matched to a gene: 7. This CDR3 spans 16 amino acids. Germline values: CDR1 LGHNA, CDR2 YNFKEQ. The CDR3 loop is CASSSPGTSGQETQYF. In nucleotides, the CDR3 is TGTGCCAGCAGCTCCCCCGGGACTAGCGGTCAAGAGACCCAGTACTTC.

The rearrangement links TRBV7-9 to TRBJ1-1; 7 bases match TRBD1. Germline CDR1 is SEHNR and CDR2 is FQNEAQ (reference sequence). V dropped 0 bases and J dropped 0; count of bases not matched to a gene: 1. CDR3 size: 15 residues. As DNA, the CDR3 is TGTGCCAGCAGCTTAGCAGGGGGCGTGAACACTGAAGCTTTCTTT. Residues: CASSLAGGVNTEAFF. Variable domain in full (rest from reference TRBV7-9 and TRBJ1-1): DTGVSQNPRHKITKRGQNVTFRCDPISEHNRLYWYRQTLGQGPEFLTYFQNEAQLEKSRLLSDRFSAERPKGSFSTLEIQRTEQGDSAMYLCASSLAGGVNTEAFFGQGTRLTVV.

The chain combines TRBV7-8 with TRBJ1-3, with a tentative D call TRBD1 (5 bases). Between the trimmed V and J ends, which lost 7 bases and 9 bases, there was a span of 19 bases. Per germline, CDR1 SGHVS and CDR2 FQNEAQ. CDR3 size: 14 residues. The CDR3 loop reads CASTLDRSLGTIYF. In nucleotides, the CDR3 is TGTGCCAGCACCCTCGACAGATCCTTAGGCACCATATATTTT.

The rearrangement joins TRBV27 to TRBJ2-1; the D gene is possibly TRBD2 (5 bases). The V gene's germline CDR1 is MNHEY and CDR2 SMNVEV (reference sequence). Deletions cut 5 bases from V and 1 base from J, with 18 bases between. The CDR3 is 17 residues long. The CDR3 sequence is CASSPIKWEPSYNEQFF. CDR3 DNA sequence: TGTGCCAGCAGTCCCATAAAATGGGAGCCGTCCTACAATGAGCAGTTCTTC.